This T cell receptor beta chain was sequenced in a study of regulatory T cells in long-lasting Graves disease. Arm-PCR of CDR3 regions with iRepertoire HTBI primers generated TCR beta libraries. TCRdb re-analysed the multiplex PCR reads in MiXCR, keeping a single row per CDR3 protein. The repertoire holds 300,000 to 400,000 distinct CDR3 sequences, with approximately 15% as singletons. Time point indicated: newly diagnosed GD, antithyroid drugs for less than 3 months. Extracted RNA from PBMCs served as the source of the TCR library. There are 14 residues in the CDR3. Trimming shortened V by 8 bases and J by 0 bases, and 11 bases separated the two germline ends. CDR1 MDHEN and CDR2 SYDVKM come from the germline V gene. These records were also assigned to another study, of T cells in Graves' hyperthyroidism and ophthalmopathy.

This chain links TRBV28 with TRBJ1-3; D gene ambiguous. This material consisted of peripheral blood mononuclear cells (PBMCs), taken at new diagnosis, from a patient treated with antithyroid drugs. The clonotype comes from a middle-aged man with Graves disease. In DNA form, the CDR3 reads TGTGCCAGCCGCTCTGACCACTCTGGAAACACCATATATTTT. This encodes CASRSDHSGNTIYF.